This paragraph covers one T cell receptor (beta chain) sequence. Antigen: not known. Between the trimmed V and J ends, which lost 11 bases and 1 base, there was a span of 12 bases. The CDR3 loop spans 13 amino acids. Germline CDR1 MGHRA, CDR2 YSYEKL. This sample stems from a study of long-term antiretroviral therapy in people with HIV. Investigators performed immunoSEQ version v3.0 at survey level. The data were produced by immunoSEQ multiplex PCR, yet TCRdb's version contains in-frame clones alone and is incomplete. The sample lists about 25,000 clones; around four fifths were seen once. Overall study findings and caveats: Pre-ART expanded clones dominated the repertoire at every time point. HIV repertoires had narrower CDR3 length ranges than controls. All blood samples came from the years 2004 to 2017, possibly under older ART regimens.

Sequenced here: unsorted PBMCs, sampled approximately 4.5 years after starting antiretroviral therapy. This chain connects TRBV4-1 to TRBJ2-1; D gene uncertain. This TCR was recovered from a man aged 25-40 years with HIV. Here the CDR3 DNA reads TGCGCCCCCTGCGAAGCGTCCTACAATGAGCAGTTCTTC. Protein product: CAPCEASYNEQFF.